The sequence of this TCR beta chain was determined in a study of cytotoxic CD8 clonotypes in ibrutinib-treated CLL. The overall study: It was after a median 12 months of treatment, range 6 to 36, that response samples were taken.

The germline gives CDR1 MNHEY, CDR2 SVGAGI. The germline V and J ends were trimmed by 6 bases and 7 bases, with 17 bases remaining between them. This CDR3 region has 14 residues. Profiling relied on immunoSEQ multiplex PCR, and the TCRdb table lists in-frame clones only, not all of them. The profile shows roughly 58,000 clones, about 54% of them singletons. The source material was PBMCs, sampled at disease progression, from a patient treated with ibrutinib. This clonotype originated in a human donor with chronic lymphocytic leukemia. V gene TRBV6-5 combines with J gene TRBJ2-3; D is undetermined. The CDR3 here is CASRRTERSHTQYF. The CDR3 DNA reads as TGTGCCAGCAGAAGGACGGAACGCTCACATACGCAGTATTTT.